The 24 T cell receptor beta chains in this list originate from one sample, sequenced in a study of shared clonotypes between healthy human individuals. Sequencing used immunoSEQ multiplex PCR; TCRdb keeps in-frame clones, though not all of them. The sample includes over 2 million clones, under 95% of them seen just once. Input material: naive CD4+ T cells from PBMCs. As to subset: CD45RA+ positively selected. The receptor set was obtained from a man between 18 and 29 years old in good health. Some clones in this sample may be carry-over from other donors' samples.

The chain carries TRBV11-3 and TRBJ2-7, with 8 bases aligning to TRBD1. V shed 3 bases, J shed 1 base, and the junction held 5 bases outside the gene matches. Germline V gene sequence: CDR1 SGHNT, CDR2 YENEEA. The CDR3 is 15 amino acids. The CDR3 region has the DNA TGTGCCAGCAGCTTTCGGACAGGGCAATCCTACGAGCAGTACTTC. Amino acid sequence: CASSFRTGQSYEQYF.

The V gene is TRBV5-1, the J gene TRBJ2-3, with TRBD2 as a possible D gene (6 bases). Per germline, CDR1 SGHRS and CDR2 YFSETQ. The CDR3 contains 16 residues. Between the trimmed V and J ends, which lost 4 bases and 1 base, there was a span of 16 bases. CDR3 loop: CASSVGDFRGTDTQYF. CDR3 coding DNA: TGCGCCAGCAGCGTCGGGGACTTTAGGGGCACAGATACGCAGTATTTT.

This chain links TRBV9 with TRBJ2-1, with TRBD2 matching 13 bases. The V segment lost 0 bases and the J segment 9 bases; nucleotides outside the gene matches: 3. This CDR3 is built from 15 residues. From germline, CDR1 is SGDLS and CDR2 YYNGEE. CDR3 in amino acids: CASSVEGLAGSEQFF. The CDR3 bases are TGTGCCAGCAGCGTAGAGGGACTAGCGGGGAGTGAGCAGTTCTTC.

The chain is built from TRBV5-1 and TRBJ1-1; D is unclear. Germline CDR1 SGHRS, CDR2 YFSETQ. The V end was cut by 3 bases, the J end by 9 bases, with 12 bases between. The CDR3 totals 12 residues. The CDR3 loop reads CASSSRDTKAFF. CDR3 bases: TGCGCCAGCAGCTCTCGAGATACAAAAGCTTTCTTT.

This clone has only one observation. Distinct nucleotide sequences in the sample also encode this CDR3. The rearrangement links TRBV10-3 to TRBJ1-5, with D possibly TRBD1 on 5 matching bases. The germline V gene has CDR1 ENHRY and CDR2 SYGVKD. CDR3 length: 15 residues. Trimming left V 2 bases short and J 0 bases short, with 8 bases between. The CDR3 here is CAISEGGDSNQPQHF. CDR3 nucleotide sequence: TGTGCCATCAGTGAGGGAGGGGATAGCAATCAGCCCCAGCATTTT.

The CDR3 region has the DNA TGTGCCAGCAGTTTCCCCAATCAGCCCCAGCATTTT. This translates into CASSFPNQPQHF. The V call is TRBV27, the J call TRBJ1-5; D gene uncertain. The CDR3 contains 12 residues. Germline V gives CDR1 MNHEY, CDR2 SMNVEV (reference sequence). Trimming stripped 3 bases from V and 3 bases from J, with 3 bases between.

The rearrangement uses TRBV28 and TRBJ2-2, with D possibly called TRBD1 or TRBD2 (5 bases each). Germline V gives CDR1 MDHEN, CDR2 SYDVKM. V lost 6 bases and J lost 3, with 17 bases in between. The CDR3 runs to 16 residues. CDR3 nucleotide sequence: TGTGCCAGCAGCCCCCTTGGGGGAATCGACACCGGGGAGCTGTTTTTT. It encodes CASSPLGGIDTGELFF.

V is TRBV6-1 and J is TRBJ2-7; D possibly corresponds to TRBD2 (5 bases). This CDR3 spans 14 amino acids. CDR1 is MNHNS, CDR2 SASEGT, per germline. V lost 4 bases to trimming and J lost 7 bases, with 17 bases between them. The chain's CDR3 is CASSVYGDLREQYF. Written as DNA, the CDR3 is TGTGCCAGCAGTGTCTACGGGGATCTACGGGAGCAGTACTTC.

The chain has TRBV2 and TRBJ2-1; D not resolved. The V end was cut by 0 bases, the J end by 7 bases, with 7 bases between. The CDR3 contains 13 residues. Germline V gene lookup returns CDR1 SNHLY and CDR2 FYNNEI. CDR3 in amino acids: CASSEAEENEQFF. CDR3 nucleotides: TGTGCCAGCAGTGAAGCAGAGGAGAATGAGCAGTTCTTC.

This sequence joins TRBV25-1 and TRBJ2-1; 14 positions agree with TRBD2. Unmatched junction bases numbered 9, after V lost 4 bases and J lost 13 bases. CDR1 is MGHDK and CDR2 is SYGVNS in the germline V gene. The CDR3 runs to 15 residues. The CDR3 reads CASSAGTSGSLIQFF. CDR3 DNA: TGTGCCAGCAGTGCCGGGACTAGCGGGAGTTTAATCCAGTTCTTC. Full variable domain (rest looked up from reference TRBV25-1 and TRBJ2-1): EADIYQTPRYLVIGTGKKITLECSQTMGHDKMYWYQQDPGMELHLIHYSYGVNSTEKGDLSSESTVSRIRTEHFPLTLESARPSHTSQYLCASSAGTSGSLIQFFGPGTRLTVL.

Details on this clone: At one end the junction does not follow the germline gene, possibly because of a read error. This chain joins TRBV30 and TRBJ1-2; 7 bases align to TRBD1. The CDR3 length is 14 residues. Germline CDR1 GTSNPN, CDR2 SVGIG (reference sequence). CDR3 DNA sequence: TGTGCCTGGAGGCGGACAGGAACTAACTATGGCTACGCCTTC. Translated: CAWRRTGTNYGYAF.

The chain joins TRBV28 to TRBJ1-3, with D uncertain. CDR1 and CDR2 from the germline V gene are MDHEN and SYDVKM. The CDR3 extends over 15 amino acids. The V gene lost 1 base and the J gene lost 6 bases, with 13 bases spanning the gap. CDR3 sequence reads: CASSLYPPAENTIYF. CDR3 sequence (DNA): TGTGCCAGCAGTTTATATCCACCGGCCGAAAACACCATATATTTT. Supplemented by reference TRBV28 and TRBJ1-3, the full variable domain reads DVKVTQSSRYLVKRTGEKVFLECVQDMDHENMFWYRQDPGLGLRLIYFSYDVKMKEKGDIPEGYSVSREKKERFSLILESASTNQTSMYLCASSLYPPAENTIYFGEGSWLTVV.

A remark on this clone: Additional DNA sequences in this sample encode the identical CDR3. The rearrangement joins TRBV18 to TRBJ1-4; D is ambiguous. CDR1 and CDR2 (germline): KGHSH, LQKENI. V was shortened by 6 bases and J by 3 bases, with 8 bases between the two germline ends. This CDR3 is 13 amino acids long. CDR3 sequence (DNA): TGTGCCAGCTCTCCGGGAGCTAATGAAAAACTGTTTTTT. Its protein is CASSPGANEKLFF. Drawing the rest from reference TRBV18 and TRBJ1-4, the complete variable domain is NAGVMQNPRHLVRRRGQEARLRCSPMKGHSHVYWYRQLPEEGLKFMVYLQKENIIDESGMPKERFSAEFPKEGPSILRIQQVVRGDSAAYFCASSPGANEKLFFGSGTQLSVL.

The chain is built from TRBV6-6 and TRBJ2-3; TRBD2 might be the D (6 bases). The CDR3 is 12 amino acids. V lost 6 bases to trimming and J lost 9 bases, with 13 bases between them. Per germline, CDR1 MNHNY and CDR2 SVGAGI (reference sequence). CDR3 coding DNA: TGTGCCAGCAGCCGCGGGACTTCCACGCAGTATTTT. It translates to CASSRGTSTQYF.

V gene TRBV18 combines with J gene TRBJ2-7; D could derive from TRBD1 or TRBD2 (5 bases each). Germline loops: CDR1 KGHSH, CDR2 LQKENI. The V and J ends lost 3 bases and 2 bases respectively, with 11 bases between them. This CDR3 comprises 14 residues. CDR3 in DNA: TGTGCCAGCTCACCTATGAAGGGACCCTACGAGCAGTACTTC. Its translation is CASSPMKGPYEQYF. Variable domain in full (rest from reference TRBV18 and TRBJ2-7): NAGVMQNPRHLVRRRGQEARLRCSPMKGHSHVYWYRQLPEEGLKFMVYLQKENIIDESGMPKERFSAEFPKEGPSILRIQQVVRGDSAAYFCASSPMKGPYEQYFGPGTRLTVT.

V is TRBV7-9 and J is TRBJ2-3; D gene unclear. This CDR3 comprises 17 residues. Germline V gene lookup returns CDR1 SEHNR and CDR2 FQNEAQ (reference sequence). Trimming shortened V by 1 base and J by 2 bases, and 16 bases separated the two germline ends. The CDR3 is CASSLEIMTGYTDTQYF. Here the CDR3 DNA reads TGTGCCAGCAGCTTAGAAATAATGACTGGTTACACAGATACGCAGTATTTT.

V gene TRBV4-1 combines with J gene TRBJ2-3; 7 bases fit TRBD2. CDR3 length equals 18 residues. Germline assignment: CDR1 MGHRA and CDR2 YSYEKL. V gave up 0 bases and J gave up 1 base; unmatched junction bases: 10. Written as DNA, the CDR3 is TGCGCCAGCAGCCAAGAAGGGTTGGCAGCGGGACGCACAGATACGCAGTATTTT. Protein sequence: CASSQEGLAAGRTDTQYF.

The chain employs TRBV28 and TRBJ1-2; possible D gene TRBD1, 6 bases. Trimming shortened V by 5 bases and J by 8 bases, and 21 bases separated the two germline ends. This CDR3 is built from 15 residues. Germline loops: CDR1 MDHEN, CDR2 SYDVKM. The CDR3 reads CASSPLKGGFRGYTF. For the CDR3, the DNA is TGTGCCAGCAGTCCCTTGAAAGGGGGTTTCCGGGGCTACACCTTC.

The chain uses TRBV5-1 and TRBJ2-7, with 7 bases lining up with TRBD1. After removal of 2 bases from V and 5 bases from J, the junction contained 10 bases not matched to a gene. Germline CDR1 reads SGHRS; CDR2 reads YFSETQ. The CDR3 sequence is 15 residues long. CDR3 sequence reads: CASSFEGGASHEQYF. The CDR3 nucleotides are TGCGCCAGCAGCTTTGAAGGGGGCGCTTCCCACGAGCAGTACTTC.

The CDR3 DNA reads TGTGCCAGCTCACCACCCCTGCTCCCCTCAGGGAATGAGCAGTTCTTC. This encodes CASSPPLLPSGNEQFF. The chain carries TRBV18 and TRBJ2-1; perhaps TRBD1 as D (5 bases). CDR3 size: 16 residues. The germline gives CDR1 KGHSH, CDR2 LQKENI. Trimming stripped 0 bases from V and 7 bases from J, with 16 bases between.

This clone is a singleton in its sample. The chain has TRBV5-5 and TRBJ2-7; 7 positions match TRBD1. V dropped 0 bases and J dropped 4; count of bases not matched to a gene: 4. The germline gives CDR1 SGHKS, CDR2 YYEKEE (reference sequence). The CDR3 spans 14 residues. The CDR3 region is CASSLDPGGYEQYF. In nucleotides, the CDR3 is TGTGCCAGCAGCTTGGACCCAGGGGGTTACGAGCAGTACTTC.

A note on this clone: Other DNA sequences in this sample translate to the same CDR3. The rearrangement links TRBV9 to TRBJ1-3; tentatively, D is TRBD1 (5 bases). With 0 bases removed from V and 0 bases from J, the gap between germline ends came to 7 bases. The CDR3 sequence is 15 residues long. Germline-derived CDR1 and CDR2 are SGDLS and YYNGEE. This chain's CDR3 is CASSVEGSSGNTIYF. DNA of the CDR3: TGTGCCAGCAGCGTAGAGGGGAGCTCTGGAAACACCATATATTTT.

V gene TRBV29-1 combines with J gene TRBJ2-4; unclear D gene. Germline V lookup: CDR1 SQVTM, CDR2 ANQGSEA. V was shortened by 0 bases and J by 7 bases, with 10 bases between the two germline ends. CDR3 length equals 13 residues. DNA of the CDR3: TGCAGCGTTGAAGACAAAGATTACAACATTCAGTACTTC. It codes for CSVEDKDYNIQYF. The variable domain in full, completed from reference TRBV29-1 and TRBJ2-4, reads SAVISQKPSRDICQRGTSLTIQCQVDSQVTMMFWYRQQPGQSLTLIATANQGSEATYESGFVIDKFPISRPNLTFSTLTVSNMSPEDSSIYLCSVEDKDYNIQYFGAGTRLSVL.

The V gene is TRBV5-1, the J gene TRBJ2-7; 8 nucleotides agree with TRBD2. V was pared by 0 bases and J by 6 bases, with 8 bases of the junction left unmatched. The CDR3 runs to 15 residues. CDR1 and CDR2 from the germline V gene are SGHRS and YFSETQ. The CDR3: CASSLDGTSASEQYF. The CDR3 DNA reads TGCGCCAGCAGCTTGGACGGGACTAGTGCCAGCGAGCAGTACTTC.